These 20 T cell receptor beta chains share one sample of origin, sequenced in a study of T cell responses to AZD1222 COVID-19 vaccine. Some clones are missing from TCRdb's copy, which holds only in-frame ones; the method was immunoSEQ multiplex PCR. The sample includes about 160,000 clones, roughly nine tenths of them seen just once. The specimen comprised peripheral blood, sampled on day 0 of AZD1222 vaccination. Receptors originate from an adult in good health.

This chain joins TRBV7-2 and TRBJ1-4; D not certain. Trimming removed 6 bases from V and 5 bases from J, with 10 bases in between. The CDR3 extends over 13 amino acids. Looked up from germline, CDR1 is SGHTA and CDR2 is FQGNSA. DNA for the CDR3: TGTGCCAGCAGAAGGACCGCAAATGAAAAACTGTTTTTT. It yields the protein CASRRTANEKLFF.

This clone was recorded once. The chain uses TRBV7-2 and TRBJ1-6; D is ambiguous. Germline CDR1 reads SGHTA; CDR2 reads FQGNSA. The ends were cut back, 5 bases at V and 1 base at J, with 9 bases in the middle. The CDR3 has 15 amino acids. CDR3 protein: CASSGSRSYNSPLHF. CDR3 nucleotides: TGTGCCAGCAGCGGATCGAGGTCCTATAATTCACCCCTCCACTTT.

Turning to this clone: This sample includes further DNA sequences coding for the same CDR3. Here the CDR3 reads CASSFVTESEAFF. CDR3 nucleotide sequence: TGTGCCAGCAGCTTTGTTACCGAGTCTGAAGCTTTCTTT. The chain combines TRBV7-9 with TRBJ1-1; D gene uncertain. Trimming pared 3 bases from V and 6 bases from J, leaving 11 bases between. This CDR3 comprises 13 residues. The V gene's germline CDR1 is SEHNR and CDR2 FQNEAQ (reference sequence).

The chain uses TRBV11-2 and TRBJ2-7, with a tentative D call TRBD2 (5 bases). The germline V and J ends were trimmed by 1 base and 9 bases, with 7 bases remaining between them. The CDR3 runs 11 residues. Germline V CDR1 and CDR2: SGHAT, FQNNGV. CDR3: CASSLGGGQYF. In nucleotides, the CDR3 is TGTGCCAGCAGCTTAGGTGGAGGGCAGTACTTC.

The chain has TRBV2 and TRBJ1-1; D gene ambiguous. The ends were cut back, 6 bases at V and 5 bases at J, with 16 bases in the middle. The CDR3 is 14 amino acids. Per germline, CDR1 SNHLY and CDR2 FYNNEI. The CDR3 spells CASREADWGTEAFF. DNA for the CDR3: TGTGCCAGCAGGGAGGCGGACTGGGGTACTGAAGCTTTCTTT.

The V gene is TRBV6-5, the J gene TRBJ1-1; 10 bases are shared with TRBD1. The CDR3 has 15 residues. Germline lookup yields CDR1 MNHEY and CDR2 SVGAGI. V lost 5 bases to trimming and J lost 2 bases; unmatched junction nucleotides: 5. CDR3 protein: CASSRQGAINTEAFF. DNA of the CDR3: TGTGCCAGCAGTCGACAGGGGGCCATAAACACTGAAGCTTTCTTT.

The chain uses TRBV5-1 and TRBJ2-1, with D maybe TRBD2 (6 bases). The CDR3 length is 13 residues. Germline CDR1 is SGHRS and CDR2 is YFSETQ. V was clipped by 5 bases and J by 3 bases, with 9 bases between them. The CDR3 loop is CASREGNYNEQFF. For the CDR3, the DNA is TGCGCCAGCAGGGAGGGGAACTACAATGAGCAGTTCTTC.

This chain connects TRBV7-3 to TRBJ1-4; D possibly corresponds to TRBD1 (5 bases). Germline V lookup: CDR1 SGHTA, CDR2 FQGTGA. V lost 5 bases and J 6 bases, leaving 16 bases between the germline ends. The CDR3 totals 15 residues. The CDR3 is CASSQGSQGHEKLFF. As DNA, the CDR3 is TGTGCCAGCAGCCAAGGGAGTCAGGGTCATGAAAAACTGTTTTTT. Based on the CDR3 plus reference TRBV7-3 and TRBJ1-4, the full variable domain is GAGVSQTPSNKVTEKGKYVELRCDPISGHTALYWYRQSLGQGPEFLIYFQGTGAADDSGLPNDRFFAVRPEGSVSTLKIQRTERGDSAVYLCASSQGSQGHEKLFFGSGTQLSVL.

The chain employs TRBV24-1 and TRBJ2-2; TRBD1 is a possible D gene (6 bases). The germline gives CDR1 KGHDR, CDR2 SFDVKD. The germline V and J ends were trimmed by 5 bases and 2 bases, with 11 bases remaining between them. This CDR3 spans 15 amino acids. CDR3 DNA: TGTGCCACCAGTGGTGATGGGGGCAACACCGGGGAGCTGTTTTTT. Amino acids: CATSGDGGNTGELFF.

The chain recombines TRBV2 with TRBJ2-5; 10 bases agree with TRBD2. V dropped 10 bases and J dropped 5; count of bases not matched to a gene: 10. The CDR3 length is 14 residues. Per germline, CDR1 SNHLY and CDR2 FYNNEI. The CDR3 loop is CATLEREGRETQYF. CDR3 coding DNA: TGTGCCACCCTAGAGCGGGAGGGCCGGGAGACCCAGTACTTC.

The genes are TRBV27 and TRBJ1-5; 8 bases fit TRBD1. V was clipped by 0 bases and J by 2 bases; unmatched bases: 9. The CDR3 runs 18 residues. The germline gives CDR1 MNHEY, CDR2 SMNVEV (reference sequence). The CDR3 sequence: CASSLSISGGAGNQPQHF. CDR3 nucleotide sequence: TGTGCCAGCAGTTTATCGATTTCAGGGGGCGCCGGCAATCAGCCCCAGCATTTT.

J is TRBJ1-1 and V is TRBV30, with 7 bases lining up with TRBD1. The CDR3 runs to 12 residues. Germline CDR1 GTSNPN, CDR2 SVGIG (reference sequence). Trimming cost V 6 bases and J 1 base; bases outside gene matches: 2. Here the CDR3 reads CACRDRNTEAFF. The CDR3 bases are TGTGCCTGCCGGGACAGGAACACTGAAGCTTTCTTT. The variable domain in full, completed from reference TRBV30 and TRBJ1-1, reads SQTIHQWPATLVQPVGSPLSLECTVEGTSNPNLYWYRQAAGRGLQLLFYSVGIGQISSEVPQNLSASRPQDRQFILSSKKLLLSDSGFYLCACRDRNTEAFFGQGTRLTVV.

The genes are TRBV10-2 and TRBJ1-5; 7 bases fit TRBD1. CDR3 size: 16 residues. The J segment lost 4 bases and the V segment lost 0 bases, leaving 6 bases of the junction unmatched. CDR1 and CDR2 from the germline V gene are WSHSY and SAAADI. CDR3 DNA: TGCGCCAGCAGTGAGTCTGGGACAGCTCCGAATCAGCCCCAGCATTTT. Amino acid sequence: CASSESGTAPNQPQHF.

The V call is TRBV19, the J call TRBJ2-5; maybe TRBD1 (5 bases). CDR3 length: 15 residues. Trimming pared 1 base from V and 1 base from J, leaving 10 bases between. CDR1 and CDR2 (germline): LNHDA, SQIVND (reference sequence). The CDR3 DNA follows: TGTGCCAGTAGTATAGTGTGGGGCCCCCAAGAGACCCAGTACTTC. Amino acids: CASSIVWGPQETQYF.

V is TRBV9 and J is TRBJ2-7; 9 bases line up with TRBD1. Trimming removed 3 bases from V and 1 base from J; junction bases left unmatched: 5. The germline V gene encodes CDR1 SGDLS and CDR2 YYNGEE. The CDR3 contains 15 residues. The CDR3 loop is CASSGPGQGSYEQYF. CDR3 nucleotides: TGTGCCAGCAGCGGACCGGGACAGGGTTCCTACGAGCAGTACTTC.

The J gene is TRBJ1-6, the V gene TRBV27, with TRBD1 matching over 7 bases. The CDR3 is 15 residues long. CDR1 is MNHEY and CDR2 is SMNVEV in the germline V gene (reference sequence). V was pared by 5 bases and J by 6 bases, with 7 bases of the junction left unmatched. The CDR3 reads CASSRRQGPNSPLHF. The CDR3 nucleotides read TGTGCCAGCAGTCGCAGACAGGGACCTAATTCACCCCTCCACTTT.

The chain links TRBV9 to TRBJ2-1, with D hard to call. This CDR3 has 11 amino acids. Per the germline V gene, CDR1 is SGDLS and CDR2 is YYNGEE. Trimming took off 2 bases at V and 7 bases at J, with 4 bases between the two ends. The chain's CDR3 is CASSVRNEQFF. The DNA for the CDR3 is TGTGCCAGCAGCGTCCGTAATGAGCAGTTCTTC.

This clone was detected a few times. The chain employs TRBV30 and TRBJ1-3; D perhaps matches TRBD1 (6 bases). Germline CDR1 reads GTSNPN; CDR2 reads SVGIG (reference sequence). This CDR3 is built from 15 residues. The V end lost 3 bases, the J end lost 0 bases, and 12 bases lay between the germline ends. The CDR3 DNA is TGTGCCTGGAGCCGCCTGGGGGCCTCTGGAAACACCATATATTTT. Protein product: CAWSRLGASGNTIYF.

A single count supports this clone. CDR3 residues: CALAGGSTDTQYF. The CDR3 DNA reads TGTGCCCTAGCGGGAGGTAGCACAGATACGCAGTATTTT. The chain recombines TRBV30 with TRBJ2-3; 11 bases are a match to TRBD2. J was trimmed by 0 bases and V by 8 bases; bases with no gene match: 1. Germline CDR1 is GTSNPN and CDR2 is SVGIG (reference sequence). The length of the CDR3 is 13 residues.

This clone has only one observation. The chain couples TRBV6-5 to TRBJ1-2, with a possible D match to TRBD1 (5 bases). Germline V lookup: CDR1 MNHEY, CDR2 SVGAGI. The CDR3 sequence is 15 residues long. V dropped 6 bases and J dropped 6 bases, with 20 bases sitting between them. In DNA, the CDR3 is TGTGCCAGCAGACATACACAGGCGGGCTTCAATGGCTACACCTTC. The encoded protein is CASRHTQAGFNGYTF.